This TCR beta chain was identified in a study of blood T cell repertoires in COVID-19. For the study at large: Samples of COVID-19 (acute and convalescent) were obtained from the United States, Italy and Spain.

Assay used: immunoSEQ multiplex PCR; TCRdb lists only in-frame clones, some missing. The table records about 180,000 clones, 89% of them present only once. V lost 5 bases, J lost 9 bases, and 11 bases lay in between. Per germline, CDR1 MNHEY and CDR2 SMNVEV (reference sequence). The CDR3 is 12 residues long. The source of this sequence is a man younger than 30 who had recovered from COVID-19. The specimen was peripheral blood. The rearrangement uses TRBV27 and TRBJ1-5; TRBD1 is a possible D gene (5 bases). CDR3: CASSQPQGPQHF. As DNA, the CDR3 is TGTGCCAGCAGTCAACCGCAGGGGCCCCAGCATTTT.